Below, 9 T cell receptor beta chains from the same sample are listed, as sequenced in a study of OX40 agonist ivuxolimab in advanced cancers. The assay was immunoSEQ multiplex PCR, and TCRdb's table has in-frame clones only and misses some. The table lists nearly 110,000 clones, 75% to 95% of them singletons, with roughly 1.1% in the top ten. The sequences come from CD4+ or CD8+ T cells sorted from blood, collected in a trial of the OX40 agonist ivuxolimab. These receptors all stem from an adult with an advanced solid tumor such as melanoma, head and neck, liver or kidney cancer.

The V gene is TRBV9, the J gene TRBJ2-2, with D tentatively TRBD2 (6 bases). Germline values: CDR1 SGDLS, CDR2 YYNGEE. Trimming cost V 1 base and J 5 bases, with 12 bases left between them. The CDR3 has 15 amino acids. The CDR3 spells CASSVIAEGTGELFF. Written as DNA, the CDR3 is TGTGCCAGCAGCGTAATAGCGGAGGGGACCGGGGAGCTGTTTTTT.

The rearrangement joins TRBV7-3 to TRBJ1-1, with a possible D match to TRBD1 (5 bases). In germline, CDR1 is SGHTA, CDR2 FQGTGA. V lost 5 bases and J lost 3, with 13 bases in between. The CDR3 has 14 residues. The CDR3 bases are TGTGCCAGCAGCCCTCAGCAGGGCGACACTGAAGCTTTCTTT. Encoded protein: CASSPQQGDTEAFF.

The chain's CDR3 is CASSSYTGELFF. In nucleotides, the CDR3 is TGTGCCAGCAGCTCCTATACCGGGGAGCTGTTTTTT. This chain connects TRBV7-2 to TRBJ2-2, with D hard to call. Between the trimmed V and J ends, which lost 4 bases and 5 bases, there was a span of 5 bases. This CDR3 comprises 12 residues. Looked up from germline, CDR1 is SGHTA and CDR2 is FQGNSA.

This chain uses TRBV19 with TRBJ2-4, with TRBD1 identical over 7 bases. CDR1 and CDR2 from the germline V gene are LNHDA and SQIVND (reference sequence). V shed 10 bases, J shed 8 bases, and the junction held 11 bases outside the gene matches. The CDR3 has 13 residues. The CDR3 is CATMTGNRHIQYF. The CDR3 nucleotides are TGTGCCACAATGACAGGGAATAGGCACATTCAGTACTTC.

This clone was picked up one time. This chain connects TRBV19 to TRBJ2-6; TRBD1 is a possible D gene (5 bases). Trimming removed 2 bases from V and 4 bases from J, with 12 bases in between. There are 16 residues in the CDR3. CDR1 is LNHDA and CDR2 is SQIVND in the germline V gene (reference sequence). The CDR3, as DNA: TGTGCCAGTAGTATAACAGGAAGAACAGGGGCCAACGTCCTGACTTTC. This translates into CASSITGRTGANVLTF. Full variable domain (remainder filled in from reference TRBV19 and TRBJ2-6): DGGITQSPKYLFRKEGQNVTLSCEQNLNHDAMYWYRQDPGQGLRLIYYSQIVNDFQKGDIAEGYSVSREKKESFPLTVTSAQKNPTAFYLCASSITGRTGANVLTFGAGSRLTVL.

The J gene is TRBJ2-2, the V gene TRBV7-3; the D gene is possibly TRBD1 (7 bases). CDR1 is SGHTA and CDR2 is FQGTGA in the germline V gene. With 5 bases removed from V and 3 bases from J, the gap between germline ends came to 16 bases. The CDR3 is 16 residues long. CDR3 nucleotides: TGTGCCAGCAGCCCCAGGGGGGTTCTGGACACCGGGGAGCTGTTTTTT. This gives the protein CASSPRGVLDTGELFF. Complete variable domain (other parts from reference TRBV7-3 and TRBJ2-2): GAGVSQTPSNKVTEKGKYVELRCDPISGHTALYWYRQSLGQGPEFLIYFQGTGAADDSGLPNDRFFAVRPEGSVSTLKIQRTERGDSAVYLCASSPRGVLDTGELFFGEGSRLTVL.

In its sample, this clone was seen once. The V and J genes are TRBV7-8 and TRBJ1-2, with 9 positions matching TRBD1. CDR3 length: 15 amino acids. CDR1 SGHVS and CDR2 FQNEAQ come from the germline V gene. The trim removed 3 bases at V and 7 bases at J, leaving 9 bases unmatched. The CDR3 is CASSFLGQGISGYTF. CDR3 nucleotide sequence: TGTGCCAGCAGCTTTCTGGGACAGGGTATTAGTGGCTACACCTTC.

The V call is TRBV9, the J call TRBJ2-7; no definite D call. Trimming left V 4 bases short and J 4 bases short, with 18 bases between. The CDR3 has 15 amino acids. Germline loops: CDR1 SGDLS, CDR2 YYNGEE. This chain's CDR3 is CASSPIGSGNYEQYF. The CDR3 nucleotides are TGTGCCAGCAGCCCGATCGGCTCTGGGAATTACGAGCAGTACTTC.

In nucleotides, the CDR3 is TGTGCCAGCAGCTTAGCCGGGACACTTAATCAGCCCCAGCATTTT. This translates into CASSLAGTLNQPQHF. This chain uses TRBV7-2 with TRBJ1-5; possible D gene TRBD1, 6 bases. V shed 0 bases and J shed 4 bases, with 10 bases lying between them. From germline, CDR1 is SGHTA and CDR2 FQGNSA. CDR3 length equals 15 residues.